This entry lists 32 T cell receptor beta chains sequenced from one sample in a study of T cell responses to AZD1222 COVID-19 vaccine. Repertoires were generated with immunoSEQ multiplex PCR, while TCRdb's copy carries only in-frame clones and drops some. The data hold approximately 42,000 clones, with about 87% observed a single time. Sequences were derived from peripheral blood, sampled 28 days after the second AZD1222 dose. The source of these receptors is an adult who received the AZD1222 COVID-19 vaccine.

The chain couples TRBV19 to TRBJ2-1, with 9 nucleotides matching TRBD2. V trimming: 1 base; J trimming: 5 bases; junction bases outside the gene matches: 6. Germline-derived CDR1 and CDR2 are LNHDA and SQIVND (reference sequence). The CDR3 spans 16 residues. CDR3 coding DNA: TGTGCCAGTAGTATAGTGGGCGGGAGGGCCCACAATGAGCAGTTCTTC. This codes for CASSIVGGRAHNEQFF.

V and J are TRBV2 and TRBJ2-5, with a possible D match to TRBD1 (6 bases). The CDR3 runs to 15 residues. Per the germline V gene, CDR1 is SNHLY and CDR2 is FYNNEI. Between the trimmed V and J ends, which lost 3 bases and 5 bases, there was a span of 16 bases. The CDR3 region has the DNA TGTGCCAGCAGTGAGGGTGAGGGGGTAGGGGAGACCCAGTACTTC. Translating it yields CASSEGEGVGETQYF.

The rearrangement uses TRBV6-5 and TRBJ2-2; TRBD1 matches at 7 bases. This CDR3 is built from 16 residues. Germline V gene data show CDR1 as MNHEY and CDR2 as SVGAGI. V dropped 2 bases and J dropped 7; count of bases not matched to a gene: 10. CDR3 nucleotide sequence: TGTGCCAGCAGTTACACCCAACAGGGGCTGCACGGGGAGCTGTTTTTT. It translates to CASSYTQQGLHGELFF.

The chain joins TRBV3-1 (or the pseudogene TRBV3-2) to TRBJ1-2; the match to TRBD1 covers 9 bases. The CDR3 sequence is 13 residues long. V lost 4 bases to trimming and J lost 6 bases; unmatched junction nucleotides: 3. CDR1 LGHDT and CDR2 YNNKEL come from the germline V gene (reference sequence). Here the CDR3 DNA reads TGTGCCAGCAGCCCTAGACAGGGGGATGGCTACACCTTC. This codes for CASSPRQGDGYTF.

V gene TRBV6-5 combines with J gene TRBJ1-2; D unclear. Trimming removed 8 bases at V and 8 bases at J, with 18 bases between. Germline V gene data show CDR1 as MNHEY and CDR2 as SVGAGI. The length of the CDR3 is 13 residues. As DNA, the CDR3 is TGTGCCAGCTTCGATAATCCCTCTGACGGCTACACCTTC. This encodes CASFDNPSDGYTF.

The rearrangement joins TRBV6-5 to TRBJ1-6; D not certain. The germline CDR1 and CDR2 sequences are MNHEY and SVGAGI. This CDR3 is 14 amino acids long. V shed 4 bases and J shed 9 bases, with 13 bases lying between them. As DNA, the CDR3 is TGTGCCAGCAGTTGGGGAGACGAGGGTTCACCCCTCCACTTT. Protein sequence: CASSWGDEGSPLHF.

This chain joins TRBV7-2 and TRBJ1-2; the D gene is possibly TRBD1 (6 bases). V lost 1 base to trimming and J lost 8 bases, with 11 bases between them. CDR1 SGHTA and CDR2 FQGNSA come from the germline V gene. The CDR3 sequence is 13 residues long. Here the CDR3 DNA reads TGTGCCAGCAGCTTAGAGTCAGGGGTCGGCTACACCTTC. Translating it yields CASSLESGVGYTF.

The rearrangement uses TRBV18 and TRBJ1-3, with D unclear. V was shortened by 6 bases and J by 0 bases, with 12 bases between the two germline ends. Germline V lookup: CDR1 KGHSH, CDR2 LQKENI. The CDR3 spans 15 residues. The CDR3 DNA sequence: TGTGCCAGCTCTCCGACTGCTAGCTCTGGAAACACCATATATTTT. This translates into CASSPTASSGNTIYF.

The V call is TRBV6-2 or TRBV6-3, the J call TRBJ1-1; 8 bases map to TRBD1. This CDR3 has 14 amino acids. Trimming removed 2 bases from V and 5 bases from J; junction bases left unmatched: 4. Per the germline V gene, CDR1 is MNHEY and CDR2 is SVGEGT. The DNA of the CDR3 is TGTGCCAGCAGTTACGGACAGGGATGGACTGAAGCTTTCTTT. Its translation is CASSYGQGWTEAFF.

The V call is TRBV6-1, the J call TRBJ2-7, with a tentative D call TRBD1 (6 bases). CDR1 and CDR2 from the germline V gene are MNHNS and SASEGT. Trimming stripped 4 bases from V and 5 bases from J, with 21 bases between. This CDR3 spans 16 amino acids. CDR3 residues: CASSGLGTLGMNEQYF. The CDR3 DNA reads as TGTGCCAGCAGTGGGCTTGGGACACTAGGGATGAACGAGCAGTACTTC.

The chain has TRBV27 and TRBJ1-6, with 7 bases fitting TRBD1. The J segment lost 8 bases and the V segment lost 7 bases, leaving 8 bases of the junction unmatched. Germline loops: CDR1 MNHEY, CDR2 SMNVEV (reference sequence). The CDR3 covers 14 residues. The DNA for the CDR3 is TGTGCCAGCATTTGGGACAGATGGGATTCACCCCTCCACTTT. This codes for CASIWDRWDSPLHF.

The rearrangement joins TRBV25-1 to TRBJ2-6; possibly TRBD1 for D (6 bases). V was shortened by 5 bases and J by 2 bases, with 10 bases between the two germline ends. This CDR3 has 15 residues. Germline loops: CDR1 MGHDK, CDR2 SYGVNS. CDR3 sequence reads: CASSSPGAGANVLTF. CDR3 in DNA: TGTGCCAGCAGTTCTCCAGGGGCTGGGGCCAACGTCCTGACTTTC.

The rearrangement joins TRBV10-3 to TRBJ2-7, with TRBD1 matching over 7 bases. V shed 6 bases and J 0 bases; nucleotides not matched to a gene: 8. The germline gives CDR1 ENHRY, CDR2 SYGVKD. This CDR3 has 15 amino acids. The CDR3 DNA is TGTGCCATCAGCGGGGACAGATTAACCTCCTACGAGCAGTACTTC. The encoded protein is CAISGDRLTSYEQYF.

The rearrangement uses TRBV2 and TRBJ2-5; 10 bases match TRBD2. CDR3 length: 15 residues. V lost 6 bases and J lost 4; bases outside the gene matches: 8. Germline CDR1 reads SNHLY; CDR2 reads FYNNEI. CDR3 coding DNA: TGTGCCAGCAGGACAGCGGGGGGGCCTTCAGAGACCCAGTACTTC. It codes for CASRTAGGPSETQYF.

The gene calls are TRBV3-1 (or the pseudogene TRBV3-2) and TRBJ2-6; D is ambiguous. V lost 4 bases to trimming and J lost 0 bases, with 7 bases between them. The CDR3 is made up of 15 amino acids. Germline V gene sequence: CDR1 LGHDT, CDR2 YNNKEL (reference sequence). CDR3 amino acids: CASSPKLSGANVLTF. The CDR3 DNA reads TGTGCCAGCAGCCCCAAGCTCTCTGGGGCCAACGTCCTGACTTTC.

CDR3 DNA: TGTGCCAGCAGCGGCCCCGGGACTAGCGGCGATACGCAGTATTTT. Translated, it gives CASSGPGTSGDTQYF. This sequence joins TRBV7-2 and TRBJ2-3, with TRBD2 identical over 11 bases. The CDR3 loop spans 15 amino acids. Germline values: CDR1 SGHTA, CDR2 FQGNSA. The V gene end was trimmed by 5 bases and the J gene end by 6 bases; junction bases not matched to a gene: 7.

This rearrangement joins TRBV7-2 to TRBJ2-1; D gene ambiguous. The ends were cut back, 4 bases at V and 5 bases at J, with 12 bases in the middle. Germline lookup yields CDR1 SGHTA and CDR2 FQGNSA. This CDR3 has 14 residues. The CDR3 DNA sequence: TGTGCCAGCAGCTCAGTAGGGCCCGACAATGAGCAGTTCTTC. Encoded protein: CASSSVGPDNEQFF.

This clone was detected only a few times. The chain links TRBV7-9 to TRBJ1-1, with 7 positions matching TRBD1. The CDR3 is 17 amino acids. The V segment lost 1 base and the J segment 1 base; nucleotides outside the gene matches: 9. Germline-derived CDR1 and CDR2 are SEHNR and FQNEAQ (reference sequence). In DNA, the CDR3 is TGTGCCAGCAGCTTAGGACAGGGCGGGGGTAAGAACACTGAAGCTTTCTTT. It encodes CASSLGQGGGKNTEAFF. Full variable domain (missing parts from reference TRBV7-9 and TRBJ1-1): DTGVSQNPRHKITKRGQNVTFRCDPISEHNRLYWYRQTLGQGPEFLTYFQNEAQLEKSRLLSDRFSAERPKGSFSTLEIQRTEQGDSAMYLCASSLGQGGGKNTEAFFGQGTRLTVV.

This clone was recorded a few times. The rearrangement links TRBV28 to TRBJ1-2; TRBD1 is a possible D gene (5 bases). The CDR3 is 13 amino acids. The V end was cut by 7 bases, the J end by 8 bases, with 17 bases between. Germline loops: CDR1 MDHEN, CDR2 SYDVKM. CDR3 sequence: CASTQGRSGGYTF. CDR3 nucleotides: TGTGCCAGCACCCAGGGCAGGTCGGGAGGCTACACCTTC.

The CDR3: CASSSLGAGGTDEQYF. The CDR3 DNA follows: TGTGCCAGCTCGTCCCTTGGGGCGGGAGGGACGGACGAGCAGTACTTC. This chain connects TRBV18 to TRBJ2-7; TRBD2 aligns across 9 bases. This CDR3 spans 16 amino acids. With 6 bases clipped from V and 5 bases from J, the junction kept 14 bases outside the gene matches. Germline values: CDR1 KGHSH, CDR2 LQKENI.

The rearrangement joins TRBV5-6 to TRBJ1-5; D gene unclear. Trimming cost V 2 bases and J 2 bases, with 11 bases left between them. The V gene's germline CDR1 is SGHDT and CDR2 YYEEEE. The CDR3 has 15 residues. The CDR3 region is CASSFSGNGNQPQHF. In nucleotides, the CDR3 is TGTGCCAGCAGCTTTTCTGGGAACGGCAATCAGCCCCAGCATTTT.

The table lists this clone with a count of one. The chain joins TRBV4-1 to TRBJ2-1; 8 bases map to TRBD2. The trim removed 0 bases at V and 12 bases at J, leaving 16 bases unmatched. The CDR3 runs to 17 residues. Germline CDR1 and CDR2: MGHRA and YSYEKL. DNA for the CDR3: TGCGCCAGCAGCCAAGATAAGAGCGGGGGCACGGTCAGGGGGCAGTTCTTC. The encoded protein is CASSQDKSGGTVRGQFF.

J is TRBJ2-3 and V is TRBV7-9; no clear D. Trimming left V 1 base short and J 4 bases short, with 3 bases between. This CDR3 spans 12 amino acids. Per germline, CDR1 SEHNR and CDR2 FQNEAQ (reference sequence). The CDR3 coding sequence is TGTGCCAGCAGCTTAGTACCAGATACGCAGTATTTT. Translation gives CASSLVPDTQYF.

The chain is built from TRBV6-5 and TRBJ2-5; 7 nucleotides align to TRBD2. The germline V gene has CDR1 MNHEY and CDR2 SVGAGI. This CDR3 spans 14 amino acids. J gave up 5 bases and V 6 bases, and 9 bases lay outside the gene matches. CDR3 coding DNA: TGTGCCAGCAGCCCATCTAGCGGCGGGGAGACCCAGTACTTC. It encodes CASSPSSGGETQYF.

V usage is TRBV6-5 and J usage is TRBJ1-1; D gene ambiguous. CDR1 and CDR2 from the germline V gene are MNHEY and SVGAGI. This CDR3 spans 14 amino acids. Trimming shortened V by 7 bases and J by 4 bases, and 16 bases separated the two germline ends. As DNA, the CDR3 is TGTGCCAGCAACGAAGTCCGCCTGGGCACTGAAGCTTTCTTT. Its protein product is CASNEVRLGTEAFF.

This clone was picked up one time. This chain links TRBV19 with TRBJ1-5; tentatively, D is TRBD1 (5 bases). The germline gives CDR1 LNHDA, CDR2 SQIVND (reference sequence). CDR3 size: 14 residues. Trimming cost V 2 bases and J 6 bases, with 11 bases left between them. The CDR3, as DNA: TGTGCCAGTAGTATACAGGGCCGGGGTCAGCCCCAGCATTTT. It specifies CASSIQGRGQPQHF.

The chain is built from TRBV4-2 and TRBJ1-2; 7 nucleotides align to TRBD1. The CDR3 consists of 15 residues. CDR1 LGHNA and CDR2 YNFKEQ come from the germline V gene. Trimming at V came to 0 bases and at J to 4 bases, leaving 5 bases not matched to a gene. CDR3 bases: TGTGCCAGCAGCCAAGAAGCAGGGGGTAGCTATGGCTACACCTTC. It translates to CASSQEAGGSYGYTF.

V gene TRBV7-2 combines with J gene TRBJ2-7, with a possible D match to TRBD2 (5 bases). The CDR3 runs 14 residues. V shed 5 bases and J shed 2 bases, with 13 bases lying between them. Germline CDR1 SGHTA, CDR2 FQGNSA. CDR3 bases: TGTGCCAGCAGCCCGAGGGAAAGACCCTACGAGCAGTACTTC. Amino acids: CASSPRERPYEQYF.

The chain couples TRBV2 to TRBJ1-5; D remains ambiguous. The CDR3 consists of 15 residues. The germline CDR1 and CDR2 sequences are SNHLY and FYNNEI. Trimming stripped 5 bases from V and 2 bases from J, with 13 bases between. CDR3 nucleotides: TGTGCCAGCAGTCCTGGGTCGGCTGGCAATCAGCCCCAGCATTTT. Translating gives CASSPGSAGNQPQHF.

The V call is TRBV6-5, the J call TRBJ2-7; no definite D call. The germline V gene has CDR1 MNHEY and CDR2 SVGAGI. CDR3 length: 12 amino acids. V lost 7 bases and J 1 base, leaving 8 bases between the germline ends. DNA for the CDR3: TGTGCCAGCACAGCCACTTCCTACGAGCAGTACTTC. Translated: CASTATSYEQYF.

As regards this clone: The same CDR3 is also encoded by other DNA sequences in this sample. The rearrangement uses TRBV6-1 and TRBJ1-5; unclear D gene. The CDR3 sequence is 13 residues long. V was clipped by 3 bases and J by 5 bases, with 8 bases between them. Germline CDR1 is MNHNS and CDR2 is SASEGT. The CDR3 protein is CASSETRDQPQHF. In DNA form, the CDR3 reads TGTGCCAGCAGTGAGACCCGCGATCAGCCCCAGCATTTT.

V usage is TRBV7-9 and J usage is TRBJ2-1, with D tentatively TRBD2 (7 bases). Trimming took 1 base from V and 0 from J, leaving 13 bases between them. This CDR3 has 17 amino acids. CDR1 and CDR2 (germline): SEHNR, FQNEAQ (reference sequence). This CDR3 reads CASSLGGGGPSYNEQFF. CDR3 in DNA: TGTGCCAGCAGCTTAGGGGGAGGGGGGCCCTCCTACAATGAGCAGTTCTTC.